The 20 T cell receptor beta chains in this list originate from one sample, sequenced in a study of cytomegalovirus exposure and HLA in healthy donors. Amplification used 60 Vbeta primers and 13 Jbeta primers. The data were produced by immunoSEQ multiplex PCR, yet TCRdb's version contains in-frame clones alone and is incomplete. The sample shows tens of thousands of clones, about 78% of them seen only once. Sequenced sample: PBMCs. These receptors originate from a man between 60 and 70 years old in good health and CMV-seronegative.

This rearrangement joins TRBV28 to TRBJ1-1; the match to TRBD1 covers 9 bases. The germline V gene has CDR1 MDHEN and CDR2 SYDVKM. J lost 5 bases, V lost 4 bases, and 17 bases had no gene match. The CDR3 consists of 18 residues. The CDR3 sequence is CASSSARYQQGAPTEAFF. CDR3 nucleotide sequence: TGTGCCAGCAGTTCAGCCCGCTACCAACAGGGGGCGCCGACTGAAGCTTTCTTT.

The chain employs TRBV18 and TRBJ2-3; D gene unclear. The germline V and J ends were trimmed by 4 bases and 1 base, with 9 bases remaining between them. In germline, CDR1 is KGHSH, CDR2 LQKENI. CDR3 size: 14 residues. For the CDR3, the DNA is TGTGCCAGCTCACTCTCGTCGGGCACAGATACGCAGTATTTT. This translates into CASSLSSGTDTQYF.

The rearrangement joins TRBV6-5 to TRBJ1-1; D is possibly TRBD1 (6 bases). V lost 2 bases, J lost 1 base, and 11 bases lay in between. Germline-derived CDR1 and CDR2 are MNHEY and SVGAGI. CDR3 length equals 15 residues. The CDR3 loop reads CASSYGGAQNTEAFF. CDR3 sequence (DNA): TGTGCCAGCAGTTACGGGGGGGCCCAGAACACTGAAGCTTTCTTT.

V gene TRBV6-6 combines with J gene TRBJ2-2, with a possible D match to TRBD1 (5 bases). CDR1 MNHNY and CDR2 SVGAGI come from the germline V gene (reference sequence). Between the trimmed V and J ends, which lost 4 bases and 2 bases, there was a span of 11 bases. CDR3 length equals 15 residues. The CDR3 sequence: CASSSRQGNTGELFF. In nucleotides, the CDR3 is TGTGCCAGCAGTTCCCGGCAGGGCAACACCGGGGAGCTGTTTTTT.

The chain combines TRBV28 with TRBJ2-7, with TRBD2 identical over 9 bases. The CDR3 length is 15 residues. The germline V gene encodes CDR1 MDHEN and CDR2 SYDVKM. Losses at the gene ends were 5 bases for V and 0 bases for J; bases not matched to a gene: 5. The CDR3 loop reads CASSPHSGSSYEQYF. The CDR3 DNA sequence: TGTGCCAGCAGTCCCCATAGCGGGAGCTCCTACGAGCAGTACTTC.

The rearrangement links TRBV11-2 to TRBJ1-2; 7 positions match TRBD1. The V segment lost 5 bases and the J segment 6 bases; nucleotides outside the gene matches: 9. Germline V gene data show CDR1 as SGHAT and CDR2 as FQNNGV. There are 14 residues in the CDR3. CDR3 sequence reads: CASSPLDRSDGYTF. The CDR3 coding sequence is TGTGCCAGCAGCCCACTGGACAGGAGTGATGGCTACACCTTC.

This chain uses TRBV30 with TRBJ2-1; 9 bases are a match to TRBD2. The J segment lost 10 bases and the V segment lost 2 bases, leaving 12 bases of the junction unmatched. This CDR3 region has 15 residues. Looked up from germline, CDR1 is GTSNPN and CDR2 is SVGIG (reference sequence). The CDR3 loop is CAWSPPGLAGLEQFF. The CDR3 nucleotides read TGTGCCTGGAGTCCCCCGGGCCTAGCGGGGTTAGAGCAGTTCTTC.

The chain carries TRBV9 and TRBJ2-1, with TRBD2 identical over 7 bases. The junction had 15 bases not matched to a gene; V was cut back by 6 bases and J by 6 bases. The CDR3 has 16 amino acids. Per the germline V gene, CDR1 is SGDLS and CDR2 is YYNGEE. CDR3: CASTPRGLTPSNEQFF. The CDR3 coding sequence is TGTGCCAGCACGCCCCGGGGACTAACCCCCTCCAATGAGCAGTTCTTC.

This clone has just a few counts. The CDR3 is CASSEAAGAQETQYF. The CDR3 DNA reads as TGTGCCAGCAGTGAAGCGGCTGGGGCCCAAGAGACCCAGTACTTC. The chain combines TRBV6-1 with TRBJ2-5; TRBD1 might be the D (5 bases). Germline lookup yields CDR1 MNHNS and CDR2 SASEGT. This CDR3 contains 15 residues. V gave up 0 bases and J gave up 1 base, with 9 bases separating them.

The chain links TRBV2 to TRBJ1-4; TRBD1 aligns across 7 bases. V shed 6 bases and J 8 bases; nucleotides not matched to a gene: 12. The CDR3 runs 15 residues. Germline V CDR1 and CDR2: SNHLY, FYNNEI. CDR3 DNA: TGTGCCAGCAGACGAGAGGGGGCTATGGGAGAAAAACTGTTTTTT. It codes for CASRREGAMGEKLFF.

CDR3 coding DNA: TGTGCCAGCAGCTTAGACGGAGAGTATCAGCCCCAGCATTTT. It specifies CASSLDGEYQPQHF. V and J are TRBV7-8 and TRBJ1-5; D is uncertain. Germline V lookup: CDR1 SGHVS, CDR2 FQNEAQ. CDR3 length: 14 amino acids. V was clipped by 1 base and J by 5 bases, with 9 bases between them.

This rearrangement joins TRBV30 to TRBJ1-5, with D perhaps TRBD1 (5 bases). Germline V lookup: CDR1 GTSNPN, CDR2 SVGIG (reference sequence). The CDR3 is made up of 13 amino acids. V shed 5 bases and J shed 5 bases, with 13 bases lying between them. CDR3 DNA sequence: TGTGCCTGGTGCTCAGGGAAAGATCAGCCCCAGCATTTT. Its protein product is CAWCSGKDQPQHF.

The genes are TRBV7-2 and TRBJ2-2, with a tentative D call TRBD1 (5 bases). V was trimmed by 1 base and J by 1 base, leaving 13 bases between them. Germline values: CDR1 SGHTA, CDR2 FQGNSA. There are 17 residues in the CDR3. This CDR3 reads CASSLEMTALNTGELFF. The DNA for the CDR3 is TGTGCCAGCAGCTTAGAGATGACAGCCTTGAACACCGGGGAGCTGTTTTTT.

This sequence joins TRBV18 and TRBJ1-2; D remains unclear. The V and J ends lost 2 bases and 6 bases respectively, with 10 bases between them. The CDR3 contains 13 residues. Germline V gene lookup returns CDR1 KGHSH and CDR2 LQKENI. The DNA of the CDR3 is TGTGCCAGCTCACCAGTAGGAGGGAATGGCTACACCTTC. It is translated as CASSPVGGNGYTF. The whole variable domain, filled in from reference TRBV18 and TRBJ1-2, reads NAGVMQNPRHLVRRRGQEARLRCSPMKGHSHVYWYRQLPEEGLKFMVYLQKENIIDESGMPKERFSAEFPKEGPSILRIQQVVRGDSAAYFCASSPVGGNGYTFGSGTRLTVV.

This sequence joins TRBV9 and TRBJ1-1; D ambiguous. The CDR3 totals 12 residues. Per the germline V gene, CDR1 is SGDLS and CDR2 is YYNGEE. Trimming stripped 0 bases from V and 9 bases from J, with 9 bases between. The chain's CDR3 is CASSVGNEQAFF. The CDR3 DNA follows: TGTGCCAGCAGCGTAGGAAACGAGCAAGCTTTCTTT.

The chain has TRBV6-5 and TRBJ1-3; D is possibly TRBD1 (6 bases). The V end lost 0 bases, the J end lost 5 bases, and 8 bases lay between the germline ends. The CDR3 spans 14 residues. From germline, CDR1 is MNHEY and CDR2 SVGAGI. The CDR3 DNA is TGTGCCAGCAGTTACTCGGGGGCAAGAAACACCATATATTTT. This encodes CASSYSGARNTIYF.

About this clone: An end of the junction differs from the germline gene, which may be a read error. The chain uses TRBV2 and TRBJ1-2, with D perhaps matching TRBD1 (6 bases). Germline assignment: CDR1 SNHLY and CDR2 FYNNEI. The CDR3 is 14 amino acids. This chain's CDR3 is CASSGRGKSWDYPF. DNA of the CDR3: TGTGCCAGCAGCGGGAGGGGGAAATCCTGGGACTACCCCTTC. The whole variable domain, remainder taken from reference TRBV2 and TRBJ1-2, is EPEVTQTPSHQVTQMGQEVILRCVPISNHLYFYWYRQILGQKVEFLVSFYNNEISEKSEIFDDQFSVERPDGSNFTLKIRSTKLEDSAMYFCASSGRGKSWDYPFGSGTRLTVV.

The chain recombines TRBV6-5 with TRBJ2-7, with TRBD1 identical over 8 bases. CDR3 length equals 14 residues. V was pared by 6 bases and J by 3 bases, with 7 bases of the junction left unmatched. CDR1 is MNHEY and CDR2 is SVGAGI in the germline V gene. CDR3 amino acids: CASRRTGRSYEQYF. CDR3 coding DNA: TGTGCCAGCAGGAGGACAGGGAGGAGCTACGAGCAGTACTTC.

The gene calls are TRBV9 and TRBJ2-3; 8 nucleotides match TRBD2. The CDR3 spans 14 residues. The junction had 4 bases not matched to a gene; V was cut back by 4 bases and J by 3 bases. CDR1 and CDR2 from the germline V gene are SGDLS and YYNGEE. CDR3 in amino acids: CASSLRLATDTQYF. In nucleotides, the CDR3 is TGTGCCAGCAGCCTTCGACTAGCGACAGATACGCAGTATTTT.

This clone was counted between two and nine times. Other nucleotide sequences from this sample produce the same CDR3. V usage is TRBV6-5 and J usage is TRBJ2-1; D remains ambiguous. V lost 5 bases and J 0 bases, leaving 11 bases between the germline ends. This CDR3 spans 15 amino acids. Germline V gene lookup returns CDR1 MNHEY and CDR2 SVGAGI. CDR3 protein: CASSPDRSSYNEQFF. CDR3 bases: TGTGCCAGCAGTCCCGACCGGAGCTCCTACAATGAGCAGTTCTTC.